This T cell receptor (beta chain) comes out of a study of blood T cells in healthy people across ages. Only a few counts were recorded for this clonotype. Together with a sample-barcoded 5' primer, a J-beta primer mix was included in a second PCR lasting roughly 6 to 12 cycles. In TCRdb, the 5' RACE reads were re-called with MiXCR into one record per CDR3 protein. Of hundreds of thousands of distinct CDR3 sequences listed, approximately 50% were seen once; the top ten hold about a third. V shed 5 bases, J shed 9 bases, and the junction held 6 bases outside the gene matches. Looked up from germline, CDR1 is DFQATT and CDR2 is SNEGSKA (reference sequence). CDR3 size: 12 residues.

Sequencing was performed on blood. The receptor was derived from a woman aged 60-75 years in good health. This chain uses TRBV20-1 with TRBJ2-1; 8 nucleotides agree with TRBD2. DNA of the CDR3: TGCAGTGCTTACGGACTAGCACTTGAGCAGTTCTTC. Its translation: CSAYGLALEQFF.